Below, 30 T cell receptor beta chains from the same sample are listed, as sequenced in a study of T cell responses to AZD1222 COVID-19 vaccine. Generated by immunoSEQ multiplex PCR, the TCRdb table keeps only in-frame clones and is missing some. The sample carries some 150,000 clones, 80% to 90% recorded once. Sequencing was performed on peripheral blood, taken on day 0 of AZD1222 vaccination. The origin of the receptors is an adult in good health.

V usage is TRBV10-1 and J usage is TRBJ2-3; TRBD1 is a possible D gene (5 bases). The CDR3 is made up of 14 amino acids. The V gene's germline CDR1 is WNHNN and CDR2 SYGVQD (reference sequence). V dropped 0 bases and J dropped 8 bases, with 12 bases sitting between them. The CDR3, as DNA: TGCGCCAGCAGTGAGTCGATGGGGCACGGTACGCAGTATTTT. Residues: CASSESMGHGTQYF.

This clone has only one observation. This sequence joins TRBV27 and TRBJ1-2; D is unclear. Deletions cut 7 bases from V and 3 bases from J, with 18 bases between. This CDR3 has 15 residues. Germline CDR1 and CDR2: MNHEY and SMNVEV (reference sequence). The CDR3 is CASTNDLGDYYGYTF. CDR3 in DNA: TGTGCCAGCACTAACGACCTTGGAGATTACTATGGCTACACCTTC.

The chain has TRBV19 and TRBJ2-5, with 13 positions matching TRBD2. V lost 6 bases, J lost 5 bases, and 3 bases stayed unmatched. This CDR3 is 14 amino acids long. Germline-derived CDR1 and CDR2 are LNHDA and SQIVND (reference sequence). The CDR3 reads CASRPGLAGETQYF. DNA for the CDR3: TGTGCCAGTAGACCGGGACTAGCGGGGGAGACCCAGTACTTC.

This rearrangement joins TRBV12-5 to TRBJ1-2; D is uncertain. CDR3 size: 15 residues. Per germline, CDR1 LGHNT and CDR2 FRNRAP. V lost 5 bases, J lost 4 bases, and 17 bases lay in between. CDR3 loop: CASGGWSEVPYGYTF. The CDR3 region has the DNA TGTGCTAGTGGTGGATGGTCGGAGGTCCCCTATGGCTACACCTTC.

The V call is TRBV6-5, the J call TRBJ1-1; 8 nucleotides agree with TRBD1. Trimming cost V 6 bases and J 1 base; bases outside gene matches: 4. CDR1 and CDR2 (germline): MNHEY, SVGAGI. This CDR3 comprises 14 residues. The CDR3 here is CASRTGTGNTEAFF. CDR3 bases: TGTGCCAGCAGAACGGGGACAGGGAACACTGAAGCTTTCTTT.

The CDR3 coding sequence is TGTGCCAGCAGCTTTGGGGCAGTCTCTGAAGCTTTCTTT. Amino acid sequence: CASSFGAVSEAFF. This chain links TRBV7-9 with TRBJ1-1, with TRBD1 as a possible D gene (5 bases). CDR1 SEHNR and CDR2 FQNEAQ come from the germline V gene (reference sequence). V was clipped by 3 bases and J by 6 bases, with 11 bases between them. This CDR3 is 13 amino acids long.

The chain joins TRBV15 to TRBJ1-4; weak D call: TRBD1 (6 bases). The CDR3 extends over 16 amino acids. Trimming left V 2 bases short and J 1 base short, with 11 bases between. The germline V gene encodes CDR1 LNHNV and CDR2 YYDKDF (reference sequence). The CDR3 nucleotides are TGTGCCACCAGCAGACTGGGAGGGGGAACTAATGAAAAACTGTTTTTT. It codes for CATSRLGGGTNEKLFF.

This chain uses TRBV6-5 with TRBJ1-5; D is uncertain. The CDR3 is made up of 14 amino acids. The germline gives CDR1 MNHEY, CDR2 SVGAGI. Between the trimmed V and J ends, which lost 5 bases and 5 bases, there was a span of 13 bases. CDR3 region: CASSIQGPDQPQHF. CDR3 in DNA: TGTGCCAGCAGTATACAAGGCCCCGATCAGCCCCAGCATTTT.

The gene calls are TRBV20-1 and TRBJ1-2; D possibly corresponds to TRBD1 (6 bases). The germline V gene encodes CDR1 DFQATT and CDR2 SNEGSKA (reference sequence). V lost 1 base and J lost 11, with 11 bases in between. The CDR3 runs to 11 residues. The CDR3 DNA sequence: TGCAGTGCTAGAGCACAGGGAGGGTACACCTTC. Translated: CSARAQGGYTF.

The CDR3 nucleotides read TGTGCCAGCAGCTCTGACAGGGTGGGTGAAAAACTGTTTTTT. Encoded protein: CASSSDRVGEKLFF. The chain is built from TRBV11-2 and TRBJ1-4, with 7 bases identical to TRBD1. The trim removed 4 bases at V and 7 bases at J, leaving 6 bases unmatched. This CDR3 region has 14 residues. Per germline, CDR1 SGHAT and CDR2 FQNNGV. The full variable domain, rest sourced from reference TRBV11-2 and TRBJ1-4, is EAGVAQSPRYKIIEKRQSVAFWCNPISGHATLYWYQQILGQGPKLLIQFQNNGVVDDSQLPKDRFSAERLKGVDSTLKIQPAKLEDSAVYLCASSSDRVGEKLFFGSGTQLSVL.

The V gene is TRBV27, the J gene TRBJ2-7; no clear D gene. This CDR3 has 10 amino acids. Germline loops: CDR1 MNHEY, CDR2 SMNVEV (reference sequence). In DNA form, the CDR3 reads TGTCGATCTTCTAAGGTGGAGCAGTACTTC. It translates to CRSSKVEQYF.

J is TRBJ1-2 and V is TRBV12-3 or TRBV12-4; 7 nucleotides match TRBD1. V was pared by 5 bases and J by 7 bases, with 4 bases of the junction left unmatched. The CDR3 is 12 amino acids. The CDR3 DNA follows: TGTGCCAGCAGTGGGAGGGGGCCTGGCTACACCTTC. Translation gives CASSGRGPGYTF.

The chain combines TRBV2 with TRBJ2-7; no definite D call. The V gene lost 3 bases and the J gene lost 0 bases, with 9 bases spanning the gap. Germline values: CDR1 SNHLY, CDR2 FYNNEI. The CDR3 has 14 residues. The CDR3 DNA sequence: TGTGCCAGCAGTGATCAAGGAAACTCCTACGAGCAGTACTTC. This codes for CASSDQGNSYEQYF.

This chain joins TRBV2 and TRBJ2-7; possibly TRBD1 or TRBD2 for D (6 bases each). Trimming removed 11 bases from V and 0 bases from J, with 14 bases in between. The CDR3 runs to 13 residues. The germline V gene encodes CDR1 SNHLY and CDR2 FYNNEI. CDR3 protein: CAGGAGVSYEQYF. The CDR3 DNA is TGTGCCGGAGGGGCAGGGGTCTCCTACGAGCAGTACTTC.

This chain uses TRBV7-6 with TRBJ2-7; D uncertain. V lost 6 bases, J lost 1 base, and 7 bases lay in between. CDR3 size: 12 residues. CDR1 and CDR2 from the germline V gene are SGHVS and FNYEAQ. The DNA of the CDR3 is TGTGCCAGCAGAGGAGAGTCCTACGAGCAGTACTTC. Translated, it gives CASRGESYEQYF. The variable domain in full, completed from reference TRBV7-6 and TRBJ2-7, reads GAGVSQSPRYKVTKRGQDVALRCDPISGHVSLYWYRQALGQGPEFLTYFNYEAQQDKSGLPNDRFSAERPEGSISTLTIQRTEQRDSAMYRCASRGESYEQYFGPGTRLTVT.

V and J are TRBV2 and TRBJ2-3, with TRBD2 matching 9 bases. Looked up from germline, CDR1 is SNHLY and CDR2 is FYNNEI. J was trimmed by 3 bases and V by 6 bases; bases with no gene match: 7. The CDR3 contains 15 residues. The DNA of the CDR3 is TGTGCCAGCAGGGGAGCGGGAGGCTCAACAGATACGCAGTATTTT. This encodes CASRGAGGSTDTQYF.

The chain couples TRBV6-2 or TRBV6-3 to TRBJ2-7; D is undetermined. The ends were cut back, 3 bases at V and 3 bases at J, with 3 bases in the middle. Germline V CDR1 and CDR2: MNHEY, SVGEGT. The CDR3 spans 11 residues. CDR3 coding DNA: TGTGCCAGCAGTTATATCTACGAGCAGTACTTC. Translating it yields CASSYIYEQYF.

This CDR3 reads CASTLGGRPYNSPLHF. CDR3 in DNA: TGTGCCAGCACCTTGGGCGGCCGTCCCTATAATTCACCCCTCCACTTT. This chain links TRBV28 with TRBJ1-6; no clear D. Germline loops: CDR1 MDHEN, CDR2 SYDVKM. Trimming pared 7 bases from V and 2 bases from J, leaving 15 bases between. The CDR3 totals 16 residues. Looking up the rest from reference TRBV28 and TRBJ1-6 gives the full variable domain: DVKVTQSSRYLVKRTGEKVFLECVQDMDHENMFWYRQDPGLGLRLIYFSYDVKMKEKGDIPEGYSVSREKKERFSLILESASTNQTSMYLCASTLGGRPYNSPLHFGNGTRLTVT.

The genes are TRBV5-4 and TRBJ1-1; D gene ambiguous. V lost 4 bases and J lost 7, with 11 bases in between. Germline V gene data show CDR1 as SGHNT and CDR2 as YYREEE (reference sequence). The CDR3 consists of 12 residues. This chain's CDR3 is CASSTLGREAFF. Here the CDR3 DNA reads TGTGCCAGCAGCACCCTCGGCCGTGAAGCTTTCTTT.

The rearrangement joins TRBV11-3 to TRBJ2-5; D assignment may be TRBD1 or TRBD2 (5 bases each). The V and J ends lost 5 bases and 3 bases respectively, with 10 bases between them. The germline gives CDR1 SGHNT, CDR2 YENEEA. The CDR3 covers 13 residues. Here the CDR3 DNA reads TGTGCCAGCAGCCCGGGGCCGAAAGAGACCCAGTACTTC. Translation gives CASSPGPKETQYF.

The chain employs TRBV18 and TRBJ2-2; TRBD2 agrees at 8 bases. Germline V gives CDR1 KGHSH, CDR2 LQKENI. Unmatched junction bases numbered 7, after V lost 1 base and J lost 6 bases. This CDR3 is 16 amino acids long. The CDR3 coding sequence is TGTGCCAGCTCACCACAGACTAGCGCGCAGCCCGGGGAGCTGTTTTTT. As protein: CASSPQTSAQPGELFF.

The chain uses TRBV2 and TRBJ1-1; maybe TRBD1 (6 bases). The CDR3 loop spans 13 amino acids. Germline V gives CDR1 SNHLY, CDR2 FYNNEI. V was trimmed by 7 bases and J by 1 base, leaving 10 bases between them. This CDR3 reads CASTPQGNTEAFF. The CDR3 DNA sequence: TGTGCCAGCACTCCACAGGGGAACACTGAAGCTTTCTTT. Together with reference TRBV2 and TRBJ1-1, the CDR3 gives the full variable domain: EPEVTQTPSHQVTQMGQEVILRCVPISNHLYFYWYRQILGQKVEFLVSFYNNEISEKSEIFDDQFSVERPDGSNFTLKIRSTKLEDSAMYFCASTPQGNTEAFFGQGTRLTVV.

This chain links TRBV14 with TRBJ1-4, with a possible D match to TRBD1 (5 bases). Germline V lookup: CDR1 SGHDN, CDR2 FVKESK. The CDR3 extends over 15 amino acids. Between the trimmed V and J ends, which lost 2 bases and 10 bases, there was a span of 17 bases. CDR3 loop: CASSQQAGSGVKLFF. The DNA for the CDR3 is TGTGCCAGCAGCCAACAGGCAGGGAGTGGCGTAAAACTGTTTTTT.

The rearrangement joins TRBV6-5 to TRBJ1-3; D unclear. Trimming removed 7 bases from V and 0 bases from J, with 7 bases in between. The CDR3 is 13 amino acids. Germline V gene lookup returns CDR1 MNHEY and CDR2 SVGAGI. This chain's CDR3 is CASTEDSGNTIYF. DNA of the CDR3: TGTGCCAGCACGGAAGACTCTGGAAACACCATATATTTT.

The DNA of the CDR3 is TGTGCCAGCAGAGTCTCAGGGGGGAGCTCCTACAATGAGCAGTTCTTC. Amino acids: CASRVSGGSSYNEQFF. The V call is TRBV7-2, the J call TRBJ2-1, with D perhaps TRBD1 (7 bases). The ends were cut back, 6 bases at V and 0 bases at J, with 15 bases in the middle. Looked up from germline, CDR1 is SGHTA and CDR2 is FQGNSA. This CDR3 has 16 amino acids.

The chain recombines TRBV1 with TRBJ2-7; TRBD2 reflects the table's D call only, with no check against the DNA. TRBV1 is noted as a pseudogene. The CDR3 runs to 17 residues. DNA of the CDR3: TGCACCAGCAGCCAAATTAAGTGGGGGACTAGCGCTTACGAGCAGTACTTC. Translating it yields CTSSQIKWGTSAYEQYF.

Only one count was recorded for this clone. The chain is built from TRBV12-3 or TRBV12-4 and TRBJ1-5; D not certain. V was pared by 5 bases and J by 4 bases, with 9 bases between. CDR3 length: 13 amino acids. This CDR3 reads CASSPFGNQPQHF. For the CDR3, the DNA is TGTGCCAGCAGTCCTTTTGGGAATCAGCCCCAGCATTTT.

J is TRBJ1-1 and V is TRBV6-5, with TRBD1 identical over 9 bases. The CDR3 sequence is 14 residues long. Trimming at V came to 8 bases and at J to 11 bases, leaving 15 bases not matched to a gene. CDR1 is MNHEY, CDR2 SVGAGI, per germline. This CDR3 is CASFPGDRASSAFF. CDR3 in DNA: TGTGCCAGCTTTCCAGGGGACAGGGCCTCTTCCGCTTTCTTT.

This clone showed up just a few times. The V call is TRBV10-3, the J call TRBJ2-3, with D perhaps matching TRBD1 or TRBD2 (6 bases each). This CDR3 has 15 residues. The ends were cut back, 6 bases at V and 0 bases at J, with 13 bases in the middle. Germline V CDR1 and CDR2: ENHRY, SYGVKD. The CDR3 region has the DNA TGTGCCATCAGACCGGGGGCGCAGAGCACAGATACGCAGTATTTT. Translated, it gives CAIRPGAQSTDTQYF.

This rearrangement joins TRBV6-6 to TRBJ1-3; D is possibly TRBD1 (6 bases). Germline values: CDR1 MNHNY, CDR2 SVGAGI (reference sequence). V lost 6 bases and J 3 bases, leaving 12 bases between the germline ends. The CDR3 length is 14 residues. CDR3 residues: CASRDREVGNTIYF. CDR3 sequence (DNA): TGTGCCAGCAGGGACAGAGAAGTTGGAAACACCATATATTTT.